These 29 T cell receptor beta chains originate from one sample sequenced in a study of CD4 and CD8 cells across lung adenocarcinoma regions. TCRdb processed the PCR reads anew with MiXCR; each CDR3 protein has one entry. The data show roughly 6,500 distinct CDR3 sequences, with roughly 48% seen just once and around 30% held by the top ten. The sample was CD4+ T cells from the center of a lung tumor. The receptors were sampled from a female donor with lung adenocarcinoma. The CD4 and CD8 labels of this study may be unreliable.

V usage is TRBV25-1 and J usage is TRBJ2-1; D might be TRBD1 or TRBD2, each matching 5 bases. The end of the DNA aligns better with TRBJ2-7, so the J call may be wrong. The CDR3 is 16 residues long. Germline-derived CDR1 and CDR2 are MGHDK and SYGVNS. The DNA for the CDR3 is TGTGCCAGCAGTGAATCTGGGGGACCGAGCTCCTACGAGCAGTACTTC. This codes for CASSESGGPSSYEQYF.

The rearrangement links TRBV6-1 to TRBJ2-3; D uncertain. The DNA end favors TRBJ2-7, so the J call may be wrong. This CDR3 comprises 12 residues. Germline V lookup: CDR1 MNHNS, CDR2 SASEGT. The CDR3 spells CARGVKGDAQYF. The CDR3, as DNA: TGTGCCCGCGGTGTCAAGGGTGATGCGCAGTACTTC.

A few counts support this clonotype. An end of the junction does not agree with germline; a read error may underlie this. V gene TRBV6-1 combines with J gene TRBJ2-2; D tentatively fits TRBD1 or TRBD2 (5 bases each). This CDR3 is 15 amino acids long. The germline CDR1 and CDR2 sequences are MNHNS and SASEGT. The CDR3 loop is CASRRQISNTGALYF. The CDR3 DNA follows: TGTGCCAGCAGGAGACAGATCTCGAACACCGGGGCGCTGTATTTT.

For this clonotype: Germline is not matched at one junction end, which may reflect a read error. The chain uses TRBV10-1 and TRBJ2-3; D is possibly TRBD2 (6 bases). CDR1 and CDR2 from the germline V gene are WNHNN and SYGVQD (reference sequence). This CDR3 is 13 amino acids long. The CDR3 spells CATGLGATDMQYF. The CDR3 region has the DNA TGCGCCACGGGACTGGGAGCCACAGATATGCAGTACTTT.

The chain couples TRBV6-1 to TRBJ2-1; D might be TRBD2 (6 bases). This CDR3 region has 15 residues. Germline V gene lookup returns CDR1 MNHNS and CDR2 SASEGT. The V end lost 3 bases, the J end lost 1 base, and 10 bases lay between the germline ends. CDR3 sequence: CASSETGVSYNEQFF. CDR3 DNA sequence: TGTGCCAGCAGTGAGACGGGAGTTTCCTACAATGAGCAGTTCTTC.

V gene TRBV27 combines with J gene TRBJ2-3; D unresolved. Germline V CDR1 and CDR2: MNHEY, SMNVEV (reference sequence). The CDR3 length is 15 residues. V dropped 9 bases and J dropped 0 bases, with 16 bases sitting between them. CDR3 protein: CARGLQAVSTDTQYF. DNA of the CDR3: TGTGCCAGGGGCCTCCAGGCTGTGAGCACAGATACGCAGTATTTT.

The chain carries TRBV27 and TRBJ2-2; D is perhaps TRBD2 (5 bases). Germline CDR1 is MNHEY and CDR2 is SMNVEV (reference sequence). The CDR3 runs 14 residues. V lost 3 bases and J 4 bases, leaving 9 bases between the germline ends. CDR3 residues: CASSFRGGTGELFF. Written as DNA, the CDR3 is TGTGCCAGCAGTTTCAGAGGAGGCACCGGGGAGCTGTTTTTT.

At least ten counts were recorded for this clonotype. The chain links TRBV6-5 to TRBJ2-5; tentative D call: TRBD1 (6 bases). The DNA end is more similar to TRBJ2-7, so the J call may be wrong. Germline-derived CDR1 and CDR2 are MNHEY and SVGAGI. The CDR3 covers 15 residues. The DNA of the CDR3 is TGTGCCAGCAGTTACGATTGGCAGGGGCCCCTCGAGCAGTACTTC. Protein sequence: CASSYDWQGPLEQYF.

As regards this clonotype: Since the CDR3 does not end with the conserved phenylalanine or tryptophan, this likely comes from a read error. CDR3 nucleotides: TGTGCCAGCAGAAAGACAGGGTCAGTCCCAACGACCCAGTACTCC. Encoded protein: CASRKTGSVPTTQYS. The chain has TRBV6-4 and TRBJ2-5, with 7 positions matching TRBD1. This CDR3 has 15 residues. After removal of 6 bases from V and 7 bases from J, the junction contained 14 bases not matched to a gene. The germline gives CDR1 MRHNA, CDR2 SNTAGT.

This clonotype has more than one count but fewer than ten. This chain connects TRBV10-3 to TRBJ2-7, with no clear D. Germline CDR1 is ENHRY and CDR2 is SYGVKD. CDR3 length equals 15 residues. Trimming stripped 3 bases from V and 1 base from J, with 13 bases between. The CDR3 nucleotides read TGTGCCATCAGTGACCCCGGGTCAGCTTCCTACGAGCAGTACTTC. Amino acids: CAISDPGSASYEQYF.

Only a few counts were recorded for this clonotype. The CDR3 sequence: CASRPSGPYNEQFF. As DNA, the CDR3 is TGTGCCAGCAGACCTAGCGGTCCTTACAATGAGCAGTTCTTC. The chain combines TRBV27 with TRBJ2-1; 7 bases fit TRBD2. V shed 6 bases and J 4 bases; nucleotides not matched to a gene: 6. CDR3 length: 14 residues. From germline, CDR1 is MNHEY and CDR2 SMNVEV (reference sequence).

The J gene is TRBJ2-3, the V gene TRBV6-1, with 7 bases fitting TRBD1. Germline V gene lookup returns CDR1 MNHNS and CDR2 SASEGT. CDR3 size: 15 residues. V dropped 7 bases and J dropped 3; count of bases not matched to a gene: 10. CDR3 residues: CASIKQGWTTDTQYF. The CDR3 DNA reads as TGTGCCAGCATCAAACAGGGGTGGACGACAGATACGCAGTATTTT.

The chain combines TRBV6-5 with TRBJ2-1; 8 nucleotides align to TRBD2. The DNA matches TRBJ2-7 better at its end, which makes the J call doubtful. The germline CDR1 and CDR2 sequences are MNHEY and SVGAGI. The CDR3 has 14 residues. CDR3 in DNA: TGTGCCAGCAGTTACACGGGGGGGGCCTACGAGCAGTACTTC. It is translated as CASSYTGGAYEQYF.

This clonotype is classed as medium-sized (0.01 to 0.1%). The chain joins TRBV6-5 to TRBJ2-5; TRBD2 is a possible D gene (6 bases). The J call is uncertain, as TRBJ2-7 better fits the DNA end. The CDR3 covers 15 residues. Germline V gene sequence: CDR1 MNHEY, CDR2 SVGAGI. Here the CDR3 reads CASSYFGIAATEQYF. The CDR3, as DNA: TGTGCCAGCAGTTACTTCGGGATAGCGGCCACCGAGCAGTACTTC.

This clonotype is termed medium-sized (0.01 to 0.1%). J is TRBJ1-6 and V is TRBV6-1, with 9 bases identical to TRBD1. This CDR3 region has 14 residues. Per germline, CDR1 MNHNS and CDR2 SASEGT. J lost 5 bases, V lost 4 bases, and 0 bases had no gene match. The CDR3 bases are TGTGCCAGCAGTGGGACAGGGGATAATTCACCCCTCCACTTT. It specifies CASSGTGDNSPLHF.

The chain joins TRBV6-1 to TRBJ2-3; D is possibly TRBD1 (6 bases). In germline, CDR1 is MNHNS, CDR2 SASEGT. Trimming took off 4 bases at V and 6 bases at J, with 8 bases between the two ends. CDR3 length: 12 residues. The CDR3 DNA follows: TGTGCCAGCAGTGGGACAGCGGATACGCAGTATTTT. Its protein is CASSGTADTQYF.

This clonotype was seen more than once but under ten times. The chain combines TRBV6-1 with TRBJ2-1; D uncertain. V lost 6 bases to trimming and J lost 0 bases, with 12 bases between them. CDR3 length equals 15 residues. CDR1 is MNHNS, CDR2 SASEGT, per germline. This CDR3 is CASRLTWNSYNEQFF. CDR3 in DNA: TGTGCCAGCAGACTCACTTGGAACTCCTACAATGAGCAGTTCTTC.

This clonotype is deemed large. In nucleotides, the CDR3 is TGTGCCATTCGACCCAGGGGGTTGGATACGCAGTATTTT. The encoded protein is CAIRPRGLDTQYF. The chain recombines TRBV27 with TRBJ2-3; 7 bases fit TRBD1. This CDR3 has 13 residues. The germline gives CDR1 MNHEY, CDR2 SMNVEV (reference sequence). With 10 bases clipped from V and 6 bases from J, the junction kept 10 bases outside the gene matches.

This rearrangement joins TRBV6-2 or TRBV6-3 to TRBJ2-5; 8 nucleotides agree with TRBD2. Trimming at V came to 2 bases and at J to 4 bases, leaving 6 bases not matched to a gene. This CDR3 contains 15 residues. Germline CDR1 MNHEY, CDR2 SVGEGT. The CDR3 DNA reads as TGTGCCAGCAGTTACGTAGCGGGAAGCCCAGAGACCCAGTACTTC. Amino acids: CASSYVAGSPETQYF.

This clonotype was seen a few times. This chain links TRBV5-1 with TRBJ2-5, with TRBD2 matching over 7 bases. Losses at the gene ends were 0 bases for V and 2 bases for J; bases not matched to a gene: 7. CDR3 length equals 16 residues. Germline CDR1 SGHRS, CDR2 YFSETQ. The CDR3 DNA is TGCGCCAGCAGCTTGGATGGGGGAGGGAAACAAGAGACCCAGTACTTC. This codes for CASSLDGGGKQETQYF.

This clonotype turned up a few times. The chain combines TRBV4-1 with TRBJ2-5; D call uncertain. Deletions cut 1 base from V and 2 bases from J, with 17 bases between. The CDR3 contains 17 residues. Germline CDR1 reads MGHRA; CDR2 reads YSYEKL. CDR3 nucleotide sequence: TGCGCCAGCAGCCAAGGGGCACTCAGGACGTCTCAAGAGACCCAGTACTTC. Encoded protein: CASSQGALRTSQETQYF.

The rearrangement uses TRBV20-1 and TRBJ2-3; 9 nucleotides align to TRBD1. CDR3 size: 16 residues. Germline-derived CDR1 and CDR2 are DFQATT and SNEGSKA (reference sequence). After removal of 2 bases from V and 3 bases from J, the junction contained 9 bases not matched to a gene. The CDR3 nucleotides are TGCAGTGCTAGACCCCTACAGGGGGCGAGGACAGATACGCAGTATTTT. Protein sequence: CSARPLQGARTDTQYF.

This clonotype was seen a handful of times. A much more abundant neighbour one base away suggests this may be a read error. The chain uses TRBV7-2 and TRBJ2-5, with TRBD1 matching 7 bases. The CDR3 length is 13 residues. The junction had 9 bases not matched to a gene; V was cut back by 3 bases and J by 11 bases. Germline V CDR1 and CDR2: SGHTA, FQGNSA. DNA of the CDR3: TGTGCCAGCAGCTTCACAGGGGTGCCTGAGCAGTACTTC. It specifies CASSFTGVPEQYF.

The chain recombines TRBV2 with TRBJ2-4, with 13 bases lining up with TRBD2. Germline V gene lookup returns CDR1 SNHLY and CDR2 FYNNEI. V gave up 2 bases and J gave up 3 bases; unmatched junction bases: 19. This CDR3 region has 22 residues. The CDR3 here is CASSELVTGLAGVPGGKNIQYF. Written as DNA, the CDR3 is TGTGCCAGCAGTGAATTAGTGACAGGACTAGCGGGAGTTCCTGGGGGCAAAAACATTCAGTACTTC.

This clonotype appeared a few times. The chain is built from TRBV6-1 and TRBJ2-1, with unresolved D. The V gene's germline CDR1 is MNHNS and CDR2 SASEGT. Trimming removed 5 bases at V and 4 bases at J, with 12 bases between. The CDR3 length is 14 residues. CDR3 region: CASSPRTVYNEQFF. The CDR3 DNA sequence: TGTGCCAGCAGTCCAAGGACGGTTTACAATGAGCAGTTCTTC.

The gene calls are TRBV6-1 and TRBJ2-2; maybe TRBD1 (6 bases). CDR1 is MNHNS, CDR2 SASEGT, per germline. Trimming took off 6 bases at V and 11 bases at J, with 22 bases between the two ends. The CDR3 is 15 residues long. The CDR3 nucleotides read TGTGCCAGCAGGAGACAGGTCTCGAACACAGATGAGCTGTTTTTT. Encoded protein: CASRRQVSNTDELFF.

By share of the sample, this clonotype is medium-sized. This chain joins TRBV10-2 and TRBJ1-5; 9 bases map to TRBD1. V shed 5 bases and J 5 bases; nucleotides not matched to a gene: 1. CDR1 and CDR2 from the germline V gene are WSHSY and SAAADI. This CDR3 has 13 amino acids. CDR3 sequence (DNA): TGCGCCAGCAGTTGGACAGGGGATCAGCCCCAGCATTTT. Translated, it gives CASSWTGDQPQHF.

This clonotype was observed a few times. CDR3 residues: CASSVVGSGSETQYF. Written as DNA, the CDR3 is TGTGCCAGCAGCGTAGTGGGGTCGGGGTCTGAGACCCAGTACTTC. This chain joins TRBV9 and TRBJ2-5; tentative D call: TRBD2 (5 bases). This CDR3 is built from 15 residues. The germline CDR1 and CDR2 sequences are SGDLS and YYNGEE. V dropped 0 bases and J dropped 5 bases, with 14 bases sitting between them.

This clonotype was seen only a few times. This sequence joins TRBV6-1 and TRBJ2-1; no firm D call. The germline V gene encodes CDR1 MNHNS and CDR2 SASEGT. Trimming took off 7 bases at V and 6 bases at J, with 7 bases between the two ends. There are 11 residues in the CDR3. CDR3 sequence reads: CASTQRNEQFF. The CDR3 bases are TGTGCCAGCACCCAGCGCAATGAGCAGTTCTTC.